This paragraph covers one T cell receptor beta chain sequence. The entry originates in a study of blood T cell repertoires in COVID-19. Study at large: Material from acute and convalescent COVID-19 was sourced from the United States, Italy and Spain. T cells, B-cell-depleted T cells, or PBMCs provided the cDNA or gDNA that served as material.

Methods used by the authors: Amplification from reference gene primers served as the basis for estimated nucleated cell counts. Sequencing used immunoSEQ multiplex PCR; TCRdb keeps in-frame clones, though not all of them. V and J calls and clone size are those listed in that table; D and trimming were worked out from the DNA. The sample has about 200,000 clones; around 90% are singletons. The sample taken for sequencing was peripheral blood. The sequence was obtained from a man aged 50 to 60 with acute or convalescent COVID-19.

The CDR3 coding sequence is TGTGCCAGCAGGACTGCACGTGCTTCTAATGAAAAACTGTTTTTT. Protein product: CASRTARASNEKLFF. The rearrangement joins TRBV28 to TRBJ1-4; the D is unclear. CDR3 length: 15 residues. Germline V gene sequence: CDR1 MDHEN, CDR2 SYDVKM. The V end was cut by 6 bases, the J end by 3 bases, with 14 bases between.